This T cell receptor beta chain was captured by sequencing in a study of human T cells and chemical hapten exposure. Study background: The study lasted around 24 weeks, and patients were dosed weekly with diphenylcyclopropenone on the scalp throughout. Among samples, TCR yields varied mainly because of small differences in pooled library volume.

Germline loops: CDR1 ENHRY, CDR2 SYGVKD. CDR3 length: 12 amino acids. Deletions cut 3 bases from V and 5 bases from J, with 7 bases between. TCRdb re-called the RACE reads with MiXCR, one entry per CDR3 protein. The repertoire holds some 62,000 distinct CDR3 sequences, with 9.5% to 11% as singletons. The time point denotes: patch test 3, about 24 weeks after DPC sensitization. The treatment: therapeutic diphenylcyclopropenone sensitization with weekly scalp DPC. Prior to each patch test being applied, blood was drawn. Sequenced material: whole blood, taken in connection with sensitization to the hapten diphenylcyclopropenone (DPC). V and J are TRBV10-3 and TRBJ1-1; weak D call: TRBD1 (5 bases). The sequence derives from a woman aged 25 to 39 with alopecia areata. Some clones in this sample may be carry-over from other donors' samples. CDR3 DNA sequence: TGTGCCATCAGTGATCGGGGGACTGAAGCTTTCTTT. Its translation: CAISDRGTEAFF.